The subject of this entry is one TCR beta chain. Its target is not known. The entry originates in a study of T cell responses to AZD1222 COVID-19 vaccine. The study's findings and limits: The study identified only six AZD1222 recipients as seropositive at baseline. Repertoire sampling happened only post peak T cell response. Donors in the cohort were predominantly white British and more often female, and clonal diversity was possibly underestimated. Spike-specific TCR breadth and depth went up after people got two AZD1222 doses.

Between the trimmed V and J ends, which lost 4 bases and 4 bases, there was a span of 9 bases. The CDR3 contains 13 residues. Germline CDR1 reads KGHDR; CDR2 reads SFDVKD. Clones were sequenced by immunoSEQ multiplex PCR, and TCRdb holds only the in-frame ones, with some missing. The data contain some 150,000 clones, 90% to 95% of them singletons. The clonotype was recovered from an adult in good health. This sample comprised peripheral blood, obtained on day 0 of MenACWY control vaccination. The chain couples TRBV24-1 to TRBJ1-2; the D is unclear. DNA for the CDR3: TGTGCCACCAGTGACCCGGACGGCTATGGCTACACCTTC. Its translation: CATSDPDGYGYTF.